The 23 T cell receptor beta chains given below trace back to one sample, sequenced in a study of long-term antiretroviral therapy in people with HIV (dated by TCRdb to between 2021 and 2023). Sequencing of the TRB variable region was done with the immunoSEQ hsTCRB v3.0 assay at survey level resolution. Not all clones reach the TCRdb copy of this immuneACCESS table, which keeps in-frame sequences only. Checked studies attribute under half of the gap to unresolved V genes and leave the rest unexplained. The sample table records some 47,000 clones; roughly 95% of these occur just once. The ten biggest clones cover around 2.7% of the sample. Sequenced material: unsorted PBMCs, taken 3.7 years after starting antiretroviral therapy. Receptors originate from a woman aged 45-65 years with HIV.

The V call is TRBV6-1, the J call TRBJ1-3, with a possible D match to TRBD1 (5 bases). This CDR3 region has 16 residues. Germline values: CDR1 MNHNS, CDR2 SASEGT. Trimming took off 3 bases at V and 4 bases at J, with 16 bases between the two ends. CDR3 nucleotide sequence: TGTGCCAGCAGTGACCCCGGGACCCTCGGAGGAAACACCATATATTTT. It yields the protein CASSDPGTLGGNTIYF.

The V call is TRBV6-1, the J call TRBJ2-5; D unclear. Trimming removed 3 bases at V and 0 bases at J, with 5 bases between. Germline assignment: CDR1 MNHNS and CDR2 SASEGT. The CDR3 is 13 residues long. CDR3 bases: TGTGCCAGCAGTGATGGCAACCAAGAGACCCAGTACTTC. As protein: CASSDGNQETQYF.

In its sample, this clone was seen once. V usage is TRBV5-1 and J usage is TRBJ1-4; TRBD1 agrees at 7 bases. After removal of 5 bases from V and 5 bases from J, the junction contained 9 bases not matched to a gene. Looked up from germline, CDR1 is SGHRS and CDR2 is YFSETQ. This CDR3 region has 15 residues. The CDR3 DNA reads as TGCGCCAGCAGTTGGGACAGTTCAGTAAATGAAAAACTGTTTTTT. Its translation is CASSWDSSVNEKLFF.

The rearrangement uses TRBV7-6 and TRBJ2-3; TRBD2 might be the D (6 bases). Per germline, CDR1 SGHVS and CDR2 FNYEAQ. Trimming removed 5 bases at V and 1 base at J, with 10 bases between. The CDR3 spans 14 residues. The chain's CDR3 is CASSMEGRTDTQYF. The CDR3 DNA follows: TGTGCCAGCAGCATGGAGGGGCGCACAGATACGCAGTATTTT.

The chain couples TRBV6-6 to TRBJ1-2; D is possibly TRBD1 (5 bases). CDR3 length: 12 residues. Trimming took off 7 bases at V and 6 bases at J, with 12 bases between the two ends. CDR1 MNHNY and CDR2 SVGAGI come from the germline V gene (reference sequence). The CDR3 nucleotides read TGTGCCAGCAATCTCTGGGGGGATGGCTACACCTTC. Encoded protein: CASNLWGDGYTF.

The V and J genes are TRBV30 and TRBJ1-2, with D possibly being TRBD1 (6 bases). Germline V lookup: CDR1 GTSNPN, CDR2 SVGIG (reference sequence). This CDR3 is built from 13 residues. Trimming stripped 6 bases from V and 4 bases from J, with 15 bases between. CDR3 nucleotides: TGTGCCTGCAGCAAGCCGGACAGCTATGGCTACACCTTC. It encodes CACSKPDSYGYTF.

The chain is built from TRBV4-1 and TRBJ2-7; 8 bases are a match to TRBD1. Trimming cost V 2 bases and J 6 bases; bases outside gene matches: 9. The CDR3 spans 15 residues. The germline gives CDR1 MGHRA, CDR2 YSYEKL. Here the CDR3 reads CASSQPLGQGAEQYF. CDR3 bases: TGCGCCAGCAGCCAACCCCTCGGACAGGGAGCCGAGCAGTACTTC.

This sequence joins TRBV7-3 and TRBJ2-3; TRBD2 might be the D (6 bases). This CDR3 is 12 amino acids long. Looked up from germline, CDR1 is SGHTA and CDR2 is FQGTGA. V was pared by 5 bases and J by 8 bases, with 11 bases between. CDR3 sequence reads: CASSVQAGTQYF. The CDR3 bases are TGTGCCAGCAGCGTGCAAGCGGGTACGCAGTATTTT. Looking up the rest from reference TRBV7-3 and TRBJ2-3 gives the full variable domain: GAGVSQTPSNKVTEKGKYVELRCDPISGHTALYWYRQSLGQGPEFLIYFQGTGAADDSGLPNDRFFAVRPEGSVSTLKIQRTERGDSAVYLCASSVQAGTQYFGPGTRLTVL.

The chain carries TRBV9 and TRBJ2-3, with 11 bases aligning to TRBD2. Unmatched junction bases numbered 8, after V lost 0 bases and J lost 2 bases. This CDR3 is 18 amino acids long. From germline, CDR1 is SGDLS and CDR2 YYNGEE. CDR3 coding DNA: TGTGCCAGCAGCGTAGGCCCGACTAGCGGGGCGAACACAGATACGCAGTATTTT. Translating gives CASSVGPTSGANTDTQYF.

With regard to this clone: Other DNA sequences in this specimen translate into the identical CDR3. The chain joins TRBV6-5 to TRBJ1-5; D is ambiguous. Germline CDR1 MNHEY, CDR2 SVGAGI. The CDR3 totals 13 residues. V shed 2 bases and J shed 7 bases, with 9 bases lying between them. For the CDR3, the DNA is TGTGCCAGCAGTTACGGTGTGGAGCAGCCCCAGCATTTT. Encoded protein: CASSYGVEQPQHF.

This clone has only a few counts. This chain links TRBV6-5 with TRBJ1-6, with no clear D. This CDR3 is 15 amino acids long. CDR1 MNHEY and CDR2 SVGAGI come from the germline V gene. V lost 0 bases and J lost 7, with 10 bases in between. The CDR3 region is CASSYSKRANSPLHF. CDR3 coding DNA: TGTGCCAGCAGTTACTCGAAAAGGGCAAATTCACCCCTCCACTTT.

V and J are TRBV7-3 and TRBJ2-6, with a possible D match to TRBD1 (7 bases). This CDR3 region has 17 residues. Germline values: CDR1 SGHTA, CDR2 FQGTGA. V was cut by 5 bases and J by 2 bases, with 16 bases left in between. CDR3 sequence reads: CASSPRQGGTGANVLTF. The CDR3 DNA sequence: TGTGCCAGCAGCCCCCGACAGGGAGGAACTGGGGCCAACGTCCTGACTTTC.

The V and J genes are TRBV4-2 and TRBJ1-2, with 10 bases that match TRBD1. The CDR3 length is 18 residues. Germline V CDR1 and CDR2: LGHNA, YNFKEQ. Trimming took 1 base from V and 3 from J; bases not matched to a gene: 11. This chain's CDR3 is CASSQAWDRGLFDYGYTF. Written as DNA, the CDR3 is TGTGCCAGCAGCCAAGCTTGGGACAGGGGTTTATTTGACTATGGCTACACCTTC.

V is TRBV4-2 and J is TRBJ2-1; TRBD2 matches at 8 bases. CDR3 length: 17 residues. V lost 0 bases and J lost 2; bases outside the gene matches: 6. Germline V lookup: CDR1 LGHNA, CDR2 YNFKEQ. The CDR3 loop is CASSQDFGGGTYNEQFF. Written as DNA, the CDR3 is TGTGCCAGCAGCCAAGATTTCGGCGGGGGGACCTACAATGAGCAGTTCTTC.

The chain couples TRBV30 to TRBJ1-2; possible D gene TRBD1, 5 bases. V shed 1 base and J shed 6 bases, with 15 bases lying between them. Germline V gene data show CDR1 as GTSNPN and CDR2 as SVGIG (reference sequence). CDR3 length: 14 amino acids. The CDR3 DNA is TGTGCCTGGAGTGGGGGGAGGGACCAGAATGGCTACACCTTC. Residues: CAWSGGRDQNGYTF.

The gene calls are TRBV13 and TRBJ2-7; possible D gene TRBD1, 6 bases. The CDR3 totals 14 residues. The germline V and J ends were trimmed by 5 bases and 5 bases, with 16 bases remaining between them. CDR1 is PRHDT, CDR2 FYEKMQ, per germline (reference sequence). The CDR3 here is CASSPPAGDHEQYF. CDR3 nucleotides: TGTGCCAGCAGCCCCCCGGCAGGGGACCACGAGCAGTACTTC.

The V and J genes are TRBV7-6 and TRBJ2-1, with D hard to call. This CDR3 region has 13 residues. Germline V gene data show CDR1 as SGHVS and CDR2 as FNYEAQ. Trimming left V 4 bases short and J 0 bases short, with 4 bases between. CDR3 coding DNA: TGTGCCAGCAGCTATAGCTCCTACAATGAGCAGTTCTTC. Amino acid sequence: CASSYSSYNEQFF. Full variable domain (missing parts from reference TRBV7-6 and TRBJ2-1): GAGVSQSPRYKVTKRGQDVALRCDPISGHVSLYWYRQALGQGPEFLTYFNYEAQQDKSGLPNDRFSAERPEGSISTLTIQRTEQRDSAMYRCASSYSSYNEQFFGPGTRLTVL.

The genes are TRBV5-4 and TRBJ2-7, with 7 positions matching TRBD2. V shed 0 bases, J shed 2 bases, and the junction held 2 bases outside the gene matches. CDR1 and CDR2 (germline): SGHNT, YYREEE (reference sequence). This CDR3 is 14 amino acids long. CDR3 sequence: CASSLDRGAYEQYF. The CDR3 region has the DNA TGTGCCAGCAGCTTGGATCGGGGGGCCTACGAGCAGTACTTC.

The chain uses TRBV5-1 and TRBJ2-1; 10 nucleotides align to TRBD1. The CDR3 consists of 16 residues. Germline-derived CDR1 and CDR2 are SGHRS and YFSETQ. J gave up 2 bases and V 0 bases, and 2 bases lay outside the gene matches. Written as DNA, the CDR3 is TGCGCCAGCAGCTTGGGGACAGGGGGTACCTACAATGAGCAGTTCTTC. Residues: CASSLGTGGTYNEQFF.

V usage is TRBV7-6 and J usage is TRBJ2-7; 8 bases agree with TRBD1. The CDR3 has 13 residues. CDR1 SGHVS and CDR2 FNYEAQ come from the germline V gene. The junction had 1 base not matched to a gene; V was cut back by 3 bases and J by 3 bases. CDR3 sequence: CASSFGQGYEQYF. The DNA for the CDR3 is TGTGCCAGCAGCTTTGGACAGGGCTACGAGCAGTACTTC.

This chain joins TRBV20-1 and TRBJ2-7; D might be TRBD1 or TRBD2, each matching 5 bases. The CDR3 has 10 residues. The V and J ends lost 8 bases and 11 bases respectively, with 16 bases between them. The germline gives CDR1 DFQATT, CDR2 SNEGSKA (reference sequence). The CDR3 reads CSRSGTPKYF. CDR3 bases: TGCAGTCGTTCAGGGACCCCGAAGTACTTC.

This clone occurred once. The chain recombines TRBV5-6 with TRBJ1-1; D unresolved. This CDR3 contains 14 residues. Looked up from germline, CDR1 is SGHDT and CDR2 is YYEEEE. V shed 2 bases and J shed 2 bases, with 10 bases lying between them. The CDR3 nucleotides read TGTGCCAGCAGCTTAAAGGTCCCTAACACTGAAGCTTTCTTT. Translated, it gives CASSLKVPNTEAFF.

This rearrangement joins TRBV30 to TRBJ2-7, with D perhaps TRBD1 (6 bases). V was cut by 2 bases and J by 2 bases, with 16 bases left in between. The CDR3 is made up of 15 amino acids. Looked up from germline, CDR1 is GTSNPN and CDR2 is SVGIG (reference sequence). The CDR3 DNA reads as TGTGCCTGGAGTTTAGGGACATCTGCTACCTACGAGCAGTACTTC. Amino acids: CAWSLGTSATYEQYF.